This is a list of T cell receptor beta chains from one sample in a study of glioma-infiltrating T cells. TCRdb passed the multiplex PCR reads through MiXCR, listing each CDR3 protein once. Found here are around 10,000 distinct CDR3 sequences, under 65% of them singletons; the top ten hold about 20%. Material for sequencing was glioma tissue, nonneoplastic brain tissue, or PBMCs (not recorded which). These receptors all stem from a human donor with low-grade glioma or glioblastoma, undergoing nonglioma brain surgery, or in good health (not recorded which). The CDR3 runs from the conserved cysteine through the conserved F or W. Each record gives: J gene, D gene, V gene, clone size, CDR3 protein, CDR3 DNA. D genes are given only for firm matches. Part of the rows lack a size; the others show once, few, many or a class for expanded clones.

TRBJ1-5,NA,TRBV20-1,NA,CSAMVGNQPQHF,TGCAGTGCTATGGTTGGCAATCAGCCCCAGCATTTT
TRBJ2-1,NA,TRBV7-2,NA,CASSLSLEVETQFF,TGTGCCAGCAGCTTATCACTAGAGGTGGAGACCCAGTTCTTC
TRBJ2-2,NA,TRBV29-1,many,CSVGGTGELFF,TGCAGCGTTGGAGGCACCGGGGAGCTGTTTTTT
TRBJ1-1,NA,TRBV19,NA,CASRKKSGTEAFF,TGTGCCAGTCGGAAAAAGAGTGGGACTGAAGCTTTCTTT
TRBJ2-7,NA,TRBV28,NA,CASSFKYPGANYEQYF,TGTGCCAGCAGTTTCAAATACCCAGGGGCCAACTACGAGCAGTACTTC
TRBJ2-7,NA,TRBV4-2,NA,CASSQDSGSYYEQYF,TGTGCCAGCAGCCAAGATTCGGGGTCATACTACGAGCAGTACTTC
TRBJ2-7,NA,TRBV4-2,NA,CARSQNSQGSAYEQYF,TGTGCCAGAAGCCAAAACAGCCAAGGATCCGCCTACGAGCAGTACTTC
TRBJ1-5,NA,TRBV2,NA,CANRGLGEPQHF,TGTGCCAACCGAGGGCTGGGTGAGCCCCAGCATTTT
TRBJ1-5,NA,TRBV19,NA,CASNKGRGSSNQPQHF,TGTGCCAGTAATAAGGGAAGGGGGTCGAGTAATCAGCCCCAGCATTTT
TRBJ1-5,NA,TRBV2,medium-sized,CASSGTGSNQPQHF,TGTGCCAGCAGTGGTACAGGAAGCAATCAGCCCCAGCATTTT
TRBJ1-1,NA,TRBV20-1,NA,CSAASGFTAAFF,TGCAGTGCGGCGAGTGGATTTACAGCAGCTTTCTTT
TRBJ2-7,NA,TRBV5-4,many,CASSLGHQLRKQYF,TGTGCCAGCAGCCTGGGACACCAGCTACGTAAGCAGTACTTC
TRBJ2-1,NA,TRBV7-9,medium-sized,CASSLSQADEQFF,TGTGCCAGCAGCTTGAGTCAAGCTGATGAGCAGTTCTTC
TRBJ2-2,TRBD2,TRBV7-9,NA,CAGLDDPGELFF,TGTGCCGGACTAGATGACCCCGGCGAGCTTTTTTTT
TRBJ1-1,NA,TRBV5-6,many,CASSFRGNTEAFF,TGTGCCAGCAGCTTTAGGGGAAACACTGAAGCTTTCTTT
TRBJ1-2,TRBD1,TRBV10-3,many,CAISDLLDRGEHGYTF,TGTGCCATCAGTGATCTCTTGGACAGGGGAGAACATGGCTACACCTTC
TRBJ1-2,NA,TRBV28,NA,CASSHDRTGGGYTF,TGCGCCAGCAGTCACGATCGGACCGGAGGGGGCTACACCTTC
TRBJ2-7,NA,TRBV27,NA,CASSSGSLAEKHF,TGTGCCAGCTCATCGGGCAGTTTAGCCGAGAAGCACTTC
TRBJ2-3,NA,TRBV7-9,medium-sized,CVSSQTSTDTQYF,TGTGTCAGCAGCCAGACTAGCACAGATACGCAGTATTTT
TRBJ2-1,TRBD2,TRBV2,NA,CASSKVGGTKEQFF,TGTGCCAGCAGTAAAGTGGGAGGGACTAAGGAGCAGTTCTTC
TRBJ2-2,TRBD2,TRBV5-4,NA,CASIALAYTGELFF,TGTGCCAGCATCGCACTAGCGTACACCGGGGAGCTGTTTTTT
TRBJ2-7,NA,TRBV28,many,CATGEQDEQYF,TGTGCCACAGGGGAACAGGACGAGCAGTACTTC
TRBJ2-3,TRBD2,TRBV28,NA,CASSSGSTDTRYF,TGTGCCAGTTCTAGCGGGAGCACAGATACGCGGTATTTT